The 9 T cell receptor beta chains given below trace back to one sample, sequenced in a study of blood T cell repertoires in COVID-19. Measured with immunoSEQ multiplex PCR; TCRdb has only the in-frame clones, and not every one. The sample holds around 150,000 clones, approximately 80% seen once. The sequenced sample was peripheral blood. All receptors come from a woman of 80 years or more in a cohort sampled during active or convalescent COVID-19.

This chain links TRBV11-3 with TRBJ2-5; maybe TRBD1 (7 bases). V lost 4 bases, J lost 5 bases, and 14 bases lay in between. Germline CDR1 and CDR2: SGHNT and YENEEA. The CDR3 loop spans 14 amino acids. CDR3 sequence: CASSSEGARETQYF. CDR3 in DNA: TGTGCCAGCAGCTCGGAGGGGGCGCGGGAGACCCAGTACTTC.

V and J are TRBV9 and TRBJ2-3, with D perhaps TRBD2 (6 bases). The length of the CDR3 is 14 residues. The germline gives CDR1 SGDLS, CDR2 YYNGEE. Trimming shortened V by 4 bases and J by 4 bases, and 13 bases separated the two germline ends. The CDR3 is CASSPRGGADTQYF. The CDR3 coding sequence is TGTGCCAGCAGCCCCCGGGGCGGGGCAGATACGCAGTATTTT.

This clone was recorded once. CDR3 bases: TGTGCCACCAGTGAAAAACCCAGGGGGCCGCTTGGAACTGAAGCTTTCTTT. Amino acids: CATSEKPRGPLGTEAFF. The chain combines TRBV24-1 with TRBJ1-1; 8 positions match TRBD1. In germline, CDR1 is KGHDR, CDR2 SFDVKD. V shed 4 bases and J 5 bases; nucleotides not matched to a gene: 14. CDR3 length: 17 residues.

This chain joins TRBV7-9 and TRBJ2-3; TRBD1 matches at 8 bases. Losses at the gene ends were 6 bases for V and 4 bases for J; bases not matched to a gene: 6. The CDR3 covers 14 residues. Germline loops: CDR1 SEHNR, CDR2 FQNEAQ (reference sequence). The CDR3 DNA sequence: TGTGCCAGCAGAACCAACAGGGGGGCAGATACGCAGTATTTT. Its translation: CASRTNRGADTQYF. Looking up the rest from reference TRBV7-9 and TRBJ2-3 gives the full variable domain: DTGVSQNPRHKITKRGQNVTFRCDPISEHNRLYWYRQTLGQGPEFLTYFQNEAQLEKSRLLSDRFSAERPKGSFSTLEIQRTEQGDSAMYLCASRTNRGADTQYFGPGTRLTVL.

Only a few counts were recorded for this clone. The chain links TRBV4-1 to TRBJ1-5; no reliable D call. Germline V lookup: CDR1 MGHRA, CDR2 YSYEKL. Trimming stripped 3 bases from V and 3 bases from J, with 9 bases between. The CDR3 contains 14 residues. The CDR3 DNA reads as TGCGCCAGCAGCCAGTTCGTACTCAATCAGCCCCAGCATTTT. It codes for CASSQFVLNQPQHF.

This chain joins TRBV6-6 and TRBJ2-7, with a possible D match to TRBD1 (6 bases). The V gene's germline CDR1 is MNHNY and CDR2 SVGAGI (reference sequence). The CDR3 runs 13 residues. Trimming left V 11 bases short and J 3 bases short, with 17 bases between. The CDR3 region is CAAAGQGNYEQYF. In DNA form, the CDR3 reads TGTGCCGCCGCCGGGCAGGGGAACTACGAGCAGTACTTC.

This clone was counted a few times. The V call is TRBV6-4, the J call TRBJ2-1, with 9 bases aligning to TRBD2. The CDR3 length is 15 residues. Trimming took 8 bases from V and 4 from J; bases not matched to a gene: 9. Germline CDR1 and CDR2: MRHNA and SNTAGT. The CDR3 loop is CASRPERGVYNEQFF. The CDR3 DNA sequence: TGTGCCAGCCGACCCGAGCGGGGGGTTTACAATGAGCAGTTCTTC.

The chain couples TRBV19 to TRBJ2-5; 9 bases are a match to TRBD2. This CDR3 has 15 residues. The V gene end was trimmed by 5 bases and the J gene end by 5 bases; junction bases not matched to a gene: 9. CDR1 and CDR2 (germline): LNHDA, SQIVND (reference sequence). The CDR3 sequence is CASSSAGGPWETQYF. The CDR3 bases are TGTGCCAGTAGTTCGGCGGGGGGGCCTTGGGAGACCCAGTACTTC.

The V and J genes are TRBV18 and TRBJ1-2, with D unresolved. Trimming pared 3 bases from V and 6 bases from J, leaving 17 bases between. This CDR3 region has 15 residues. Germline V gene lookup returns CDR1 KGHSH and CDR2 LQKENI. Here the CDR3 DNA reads TGTGCCAGCTCACCTTCAATCTCGGTTGTGGATGGCTACACCTTC. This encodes CASSPSISVVDGYTF.